This entry concerns a single TCR beta chain. The clone's antigen remains unknown. Within one base of it there is no much larger clone, and no base qualities were kept. The sample belongs to a study of radiotherapy plus CTLA-4 blockade in lung cancer (dated by TCRdb to between 2017 and 2018). Study-wide context: Objective responses occurred in approximately 19% of enrolled patients, and less than 35% achieved disease control.

Focal radiation therapy combined with CTLA-4 blockade (ipilimumab) was tested in patients with chemo-refractory metastatic non-small-cell lung cancer. Overall results and qualifications from the work: The strongest predictors of response were reported to be early dynamic shifts in blood T cell clones along with a rise in serum interferon-beta following radiation. TCR clones derived from tumors expanded in peripheral blood after treatment with radiotherapy and ipilimumab.

The method behind the library was the immunoSEQ multiplex PCR assay. The table comes from immuneACCESS by way of TCRdb, which keeps in-frame sequences with V and J called. Part of the clones is missing from these tables; in studies checked, under half for an unresolved V gene and the rest for unknown reasons. The table for this sample lists 65,000 to 90,000 clones; around 86% of them were counted only once. Of the sample, 40% to 45% falls within the top ten clones. The sequencing here drew on peripheral blood, taken from a patient treated with radiotherapy plus ipilimumab. The clonotype originates from a human donor with non-small cell lung cancer that progressed on radiotherapy plus ipilimumab.

This receptor has the CDR3 CASSSGTITYNEQFF. The DNA is TGTGCCAGCAGTTCCGGGACAATCACCTACAATGAGCAGTTCTTC. The sequence links TRBV6-6 to TRBJ2-1; TRBD1 is perhaps the D gene, given 6 matching bases. The junction shows trimming of 4 bases on V and 2 bases on J, plus 12 bases between the germline ends. Including cysteine and phenylalanine, the CDR3 has 15 amino acids. The CDR3 DNA has 45 bases and is translated from base 1. CDR1 MNHNY and CDR2 SVGAGI are derived from the germline V gene (reference sequence).